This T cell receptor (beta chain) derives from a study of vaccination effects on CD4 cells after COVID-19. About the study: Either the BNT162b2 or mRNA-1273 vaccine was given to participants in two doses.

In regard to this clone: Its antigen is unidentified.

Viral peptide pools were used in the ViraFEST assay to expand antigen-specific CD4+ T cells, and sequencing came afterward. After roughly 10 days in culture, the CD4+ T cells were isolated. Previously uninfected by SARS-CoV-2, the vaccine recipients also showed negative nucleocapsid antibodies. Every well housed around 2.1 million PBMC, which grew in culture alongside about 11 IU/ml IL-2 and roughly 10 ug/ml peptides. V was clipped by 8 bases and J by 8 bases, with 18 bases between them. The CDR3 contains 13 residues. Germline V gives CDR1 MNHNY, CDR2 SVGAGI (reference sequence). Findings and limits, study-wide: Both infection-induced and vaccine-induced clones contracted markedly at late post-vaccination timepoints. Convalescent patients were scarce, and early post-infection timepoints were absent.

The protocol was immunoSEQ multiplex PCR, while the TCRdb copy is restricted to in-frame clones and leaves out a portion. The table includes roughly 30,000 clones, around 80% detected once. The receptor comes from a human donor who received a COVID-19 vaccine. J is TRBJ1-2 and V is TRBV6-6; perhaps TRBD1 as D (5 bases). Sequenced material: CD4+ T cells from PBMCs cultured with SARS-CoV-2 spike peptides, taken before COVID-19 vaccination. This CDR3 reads CASYTGPILGYTF. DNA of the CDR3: TGTGCCAGCTATACGGGACCGATATTGGGCTACACCTTC.